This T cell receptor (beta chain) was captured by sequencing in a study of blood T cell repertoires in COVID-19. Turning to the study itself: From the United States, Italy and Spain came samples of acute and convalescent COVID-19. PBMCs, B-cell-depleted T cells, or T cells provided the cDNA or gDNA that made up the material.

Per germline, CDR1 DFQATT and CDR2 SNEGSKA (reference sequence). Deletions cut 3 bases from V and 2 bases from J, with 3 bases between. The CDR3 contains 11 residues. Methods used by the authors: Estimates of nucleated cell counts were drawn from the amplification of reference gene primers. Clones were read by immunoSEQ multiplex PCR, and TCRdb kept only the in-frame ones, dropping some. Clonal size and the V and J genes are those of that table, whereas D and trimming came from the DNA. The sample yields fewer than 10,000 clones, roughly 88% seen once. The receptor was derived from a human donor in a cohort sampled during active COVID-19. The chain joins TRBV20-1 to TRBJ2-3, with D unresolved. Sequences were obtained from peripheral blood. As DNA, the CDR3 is TGCAGTGCTAGGTACACAGATACGCAGTATTTT. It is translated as CSARYTDTQYF.